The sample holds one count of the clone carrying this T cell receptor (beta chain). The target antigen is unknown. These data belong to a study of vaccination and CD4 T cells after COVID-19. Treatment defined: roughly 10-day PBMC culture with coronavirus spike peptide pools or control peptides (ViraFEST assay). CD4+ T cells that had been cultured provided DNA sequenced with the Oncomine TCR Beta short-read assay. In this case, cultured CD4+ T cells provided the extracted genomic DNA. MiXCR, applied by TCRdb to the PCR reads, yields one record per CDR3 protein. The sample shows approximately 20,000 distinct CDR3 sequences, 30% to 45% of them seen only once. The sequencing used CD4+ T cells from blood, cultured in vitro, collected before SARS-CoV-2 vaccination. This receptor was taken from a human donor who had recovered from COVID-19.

The DNA for the CDR3 is TGCGCCAGCAGCTTGCTGGAGTCAGCGGGGGCCAACGTCCTGACTTTC. This translates into CASSLLESAGANVLTF. J is TRBJ2-6 and V is TRBV5-1; no clear D. V was pared by 1 base and J by 4 bases, with 12 bases between. Germline V CDR1 and CDR2: SGHRS, YFSETQ. The CDR3 runs 16 residues. Combining the CDR3 with reference TRBV5-1 and TRBJ2-6 gives the whole variable domain KAGVTQTPRYLIKTRGQQVTLSCSPISGHRSVSWYQQTPGQGLQFLFEYFSETQRNKGNFPGRFSGRQFSNSRSEMNVSTLELGDSALYLCASSLLESAGANVLTFGAGSRLTVL.